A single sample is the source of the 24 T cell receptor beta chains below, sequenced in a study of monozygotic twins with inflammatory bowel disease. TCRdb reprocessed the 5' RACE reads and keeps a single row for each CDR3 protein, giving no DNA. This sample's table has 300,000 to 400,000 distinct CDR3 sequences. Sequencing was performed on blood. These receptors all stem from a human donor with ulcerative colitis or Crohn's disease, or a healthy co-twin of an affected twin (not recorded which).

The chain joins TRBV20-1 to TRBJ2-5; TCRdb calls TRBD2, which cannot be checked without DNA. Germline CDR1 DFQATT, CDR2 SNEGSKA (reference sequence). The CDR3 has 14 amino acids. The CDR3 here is CSARDPTSAETQYF.

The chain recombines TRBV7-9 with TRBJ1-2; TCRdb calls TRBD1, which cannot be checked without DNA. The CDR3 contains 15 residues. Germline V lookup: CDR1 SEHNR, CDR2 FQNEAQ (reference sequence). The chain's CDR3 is CASSLGPTGNYGYTF.

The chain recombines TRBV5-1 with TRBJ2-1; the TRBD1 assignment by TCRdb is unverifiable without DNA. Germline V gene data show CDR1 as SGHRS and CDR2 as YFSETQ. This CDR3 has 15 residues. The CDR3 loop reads CASSTGGTVYNEQFF.

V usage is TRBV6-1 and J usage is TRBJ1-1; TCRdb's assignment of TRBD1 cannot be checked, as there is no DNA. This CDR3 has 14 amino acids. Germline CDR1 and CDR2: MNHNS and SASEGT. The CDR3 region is CASGNRVVGAEAFF.

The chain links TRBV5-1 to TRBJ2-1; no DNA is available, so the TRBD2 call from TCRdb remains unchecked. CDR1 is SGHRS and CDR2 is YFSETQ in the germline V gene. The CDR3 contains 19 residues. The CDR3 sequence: CASSLDGLGAGLAGGEQFF.

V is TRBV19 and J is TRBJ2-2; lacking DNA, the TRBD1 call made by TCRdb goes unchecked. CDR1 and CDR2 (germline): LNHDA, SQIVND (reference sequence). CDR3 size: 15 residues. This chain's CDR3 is CASRLGQGRTGELFF.

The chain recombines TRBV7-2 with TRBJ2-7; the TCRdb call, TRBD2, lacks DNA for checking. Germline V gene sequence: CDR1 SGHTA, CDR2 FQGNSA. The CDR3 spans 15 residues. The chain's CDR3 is CASSQGGSTRYEQYF.

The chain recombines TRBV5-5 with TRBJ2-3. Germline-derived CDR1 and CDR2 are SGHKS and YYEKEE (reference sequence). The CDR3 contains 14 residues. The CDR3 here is CASSLVPGTDTQYF.

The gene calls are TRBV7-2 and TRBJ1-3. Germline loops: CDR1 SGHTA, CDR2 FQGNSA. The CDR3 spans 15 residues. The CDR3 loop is CASSLWASSGNTIYF.

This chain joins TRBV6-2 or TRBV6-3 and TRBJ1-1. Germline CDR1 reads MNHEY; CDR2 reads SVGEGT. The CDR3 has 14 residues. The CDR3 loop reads CASSETELNTEAFF.

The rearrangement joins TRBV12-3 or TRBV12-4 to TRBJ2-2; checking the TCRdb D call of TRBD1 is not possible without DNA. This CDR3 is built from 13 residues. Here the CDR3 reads CASSLGLPPALFF.

The chain's CDR3 is CASSYETGQGRTEAFF. The rearrangement links TRBV6-2 or TRBV6-3 to TRBJ1-1; TCRdb calls TRBD1, which cannot be checked without DNA. The CDR3 is 16 amino acids. Germline values: CDR1 MNHEY, CDR2 SVGEGT.

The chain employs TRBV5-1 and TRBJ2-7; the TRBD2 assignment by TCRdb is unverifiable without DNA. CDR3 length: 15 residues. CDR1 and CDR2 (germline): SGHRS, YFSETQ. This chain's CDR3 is CASSLETSGRGEQYF.

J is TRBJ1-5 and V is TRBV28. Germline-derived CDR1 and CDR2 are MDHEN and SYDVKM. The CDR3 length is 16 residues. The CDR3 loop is CASLPWMEISNQPQHF.

CDR3 in amino acids: CASSSGGTTVALNTEAFF. The chain couples TRBV5-1 to TRBJ1-1. The CDR3 spans 18 residues. CDR1 and CDR2 (germline): SGHRS, YFSETQ.

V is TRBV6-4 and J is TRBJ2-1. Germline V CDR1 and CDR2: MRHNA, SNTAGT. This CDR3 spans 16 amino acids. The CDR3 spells CASSDQSWQSYNEQFF.

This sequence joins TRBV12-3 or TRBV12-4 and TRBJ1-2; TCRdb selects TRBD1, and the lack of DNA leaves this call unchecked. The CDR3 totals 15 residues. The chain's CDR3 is CASRGPGQGAIGYTF.

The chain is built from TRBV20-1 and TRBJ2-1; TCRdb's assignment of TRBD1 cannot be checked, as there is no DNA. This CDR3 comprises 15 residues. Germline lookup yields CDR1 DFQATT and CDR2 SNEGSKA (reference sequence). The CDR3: CSARDNGTPLNEQFF.

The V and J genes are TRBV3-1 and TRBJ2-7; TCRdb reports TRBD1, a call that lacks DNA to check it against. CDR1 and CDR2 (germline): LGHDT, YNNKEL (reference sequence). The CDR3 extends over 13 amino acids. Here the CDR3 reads CASSLWTDYEQYF.

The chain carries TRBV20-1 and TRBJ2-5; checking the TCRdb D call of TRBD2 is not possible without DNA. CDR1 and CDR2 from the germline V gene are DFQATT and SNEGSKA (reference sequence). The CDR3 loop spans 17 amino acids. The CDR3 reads CSARRRWRGASQETQYF.

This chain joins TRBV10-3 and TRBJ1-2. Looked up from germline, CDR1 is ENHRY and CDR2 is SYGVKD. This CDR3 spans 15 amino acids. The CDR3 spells CAISARGVTTYGYTF.

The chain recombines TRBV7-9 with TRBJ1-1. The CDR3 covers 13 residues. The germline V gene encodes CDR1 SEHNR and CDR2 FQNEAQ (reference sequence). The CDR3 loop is CASSLGNMGEAFF.

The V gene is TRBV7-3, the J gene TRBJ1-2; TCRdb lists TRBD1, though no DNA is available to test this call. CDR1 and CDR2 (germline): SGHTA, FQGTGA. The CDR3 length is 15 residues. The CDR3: CASSPKGQDLRGYTF.

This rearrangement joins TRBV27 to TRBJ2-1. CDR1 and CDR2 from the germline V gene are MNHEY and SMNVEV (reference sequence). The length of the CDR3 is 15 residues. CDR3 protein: CASTSKTSSYNEQFF.